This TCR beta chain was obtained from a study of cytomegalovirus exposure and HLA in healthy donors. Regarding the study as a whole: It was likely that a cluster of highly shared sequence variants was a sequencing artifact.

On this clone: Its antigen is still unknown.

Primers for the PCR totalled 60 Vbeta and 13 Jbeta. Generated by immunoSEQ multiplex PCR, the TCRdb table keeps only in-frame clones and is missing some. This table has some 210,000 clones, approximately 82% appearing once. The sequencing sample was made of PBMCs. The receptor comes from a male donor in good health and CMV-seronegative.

For the CDR3, the DNA is TGTGCCAGCAGTTTCTCGGGAGGGGAGAATGAAAAACTGTTTTTT. It encodes CASSFSGGENEKLFF. The chain carries TRBV28 and TRBJ1-4; possible D gene TRBD1, 5 bases. This CDR3 is 15 amino acids long. CDR1 is MDHEN, CDR2 SYDVKM, per germline. The V and J ends lost 3 bases and 5 bases respectively, with 13 bases between them.